This TCR beta chain was sequenced for a study of cytomegalovirus exposure and HLA in healthy donors. Germline loops: CDR1 MDHEN, CDR2 SYDVKM. After removal of 6 bases from V and 9 bases from J, the junction contained 7 bases not matched to a gene. The CDR3 covers 13 residues. In its sample, this clone was seen once. The PCR used 60 Vbeta and 13 Jbeta primers. Method: immunoSEQ multiplex PCR; TCRdb's copy keeps in-frame clones and lacks some. Seen here are about 140,000 clones, 65% to 80% observed once, and the top ten hold just over 8.5%. This clonotype was sampled from a woman between 45 and 65 years old in good health and CMV-seropositive. The chain has TRBV28 and TRBJ2-4, with 8 bases matching TRBD2. The specimen sequenced was PBMCs. The CDR3 DNA reads TGTGCCAGCAGGGCGGGGGGCCTTGGCATTCAGTACTTC. This translates into CASRAGGLGIQYF. Complete variable domain (other parts from reference TRBV28 and TRBJ2-4): DVKVTQSSRYLVKRTGEKVFLECVQDMDHENMFWYRQDPGLGLRLIYFSYDVKMKEKGDIPEGYSVSREKKERFSLILESASTNQTSMYLCASRAGGLGIQYFGAGTRLSVL.